Listed here are 27 T cell receptor beta chains from one sample, sequenced in a study of vaccination and CD4 T cells after COVID-19. Stated treatment: approximately 9-day PBMC culture with coronavirus spike peptide pools or control peptides (ViraFEST assay). Their specific antigens are unknown. The study sequenced cultured CD4+ T cell DNA using the Oncomine TCR Beta short-read assay. A single record per CDR3 protein comes from TCRdb applying MiXCR to the PCR reads. This repertoire shows about 9,700 distinct CDR3 sequences, roughly 70% found once; its top ten account for 37%. Sequences were obtained from CD4+ T cells from blood, cultured in vitro. Receptors originate from a human donor who had recovered from COVID-19.

The rearrangement uses TRBV2 and TRBJ1-2; 7 bases are a match to TRBD1. Per the germline V gene, CDR1 is SNHLY and CDR2 is FYNNEI. The CDR3 runs 12 residues. The V segment lost 8 bases and the J segment 8 bases; nucleotides outside the gene matches: 8. In DNA, the CDR3 is TGTGCCAGCTCACAGGGGCAGGGAGGCTACACCTTC. Protein sequence: CASSQGQGGYTF.

The chain carries TRBV28 and TRBJ2-5; D not resolved. V was pared by 6 bases and J by 2 bases, with 16 bases between. In germline, CDR1 is MDHEN, CDR2 SYDVKM. The CDR3 contains 15 residues. CDR3 bases: TGTGCCAGCAGCCCCTGGGAAGGAACACAAGAGACCCAGTACTTC. Amino acids: CASSPWEGTQETQYF.

The chain joins TRBV11-3 to TRBJ2-7; 8 nucleotides line up with TRBD1. The germline V gene has CDR1 SGHNT and CDR2 YENEEA. This CDR3 spans 14 amino acids. After removal of 5 bases from V and 7 bases from J, the junction contained 10 bases not matched to a gene. CDR3 sequence (DNA): TGTGCCAGCAGCCAGACAGGGGTCACACGGGAGCAGTACTTC. Translating it yields CASSQTGVTREQYF. The full variable domain, completed using reference TRBV11-3 and TRBJ2-7, is EAGVVQSPRYKIIEKKQPVAFWCNPISGHNTLYWYLQNLGQGPELLIRYENEEAVDDSQLPKDRFSAERLKGVDSTLKIQPAELGDSAVYLCASSQTGVTREQYFGPGTRLTVT.

The sample holds a few counts of this clonotype. The rearrangement links TRBV20-1 to TRBJ2-3; TRBD2 agrees at 7 bases. After removal of 0 bases from V and 3 bases from J, the junction contained 3 bases not matched to a gene. The CDR3 consists of 14 residues. Germline CDR1 and CDR2: DFQATT and SNEGSKA (reference sequence). The CDR3, as DNA: TGCAGTGCTAGAGATGGGAGGGAAACAGATACGCAGTATTTT. It encodes CSARDGRETDTQYF.

The chain carries TRBV29-1 and TRBJ2-3; 7 positions match TRBD2. This CDR3 contains 14 residues. Germline V CDR1 and CDR2: SQVTM, ANQGSEA. The J segment lost 1 base and the V segment lost 5 bases, leaving 6 bases of the junction unmatched. The CDR3 DNA reads TGCAGCGTTCACGGGGCGGGAGGCACAGATACGCAGTATTTT. Translating gives CSVHGAGGTDTQYF.

J is TRBJ1-5 and V is TRBV7-9; a weak D match, TRBD1 (6 bases). V lost 0 bases and J lost 5, with 11 bases in between. The CDR3 has 15 amino acids. Germline V CDR1 and CDR2: SEHNR, FQNEAQ (reference sequence). For the CDR3, the DNA is TGTGCCAGCAGCTTAGCGGGACAACCATATCAGCCCCAGCATTTT. Protein: CASSLAGQPYQPQHF.

This clonotype has a single count. V and J are TRBV20-1 and TRBJ1-1, with D perhaps TRBD1 (5 bases). Germline V gene data show CDR1 as DFQATT and CDR2 as SNEGSKA (reference sequence). Trimming removed 6 bases at V and 2 bases at J, with 16 bases between. The CDR3 sequence is 14 residues long. CDR3 residues: CSAREGALNTEAFF. CDR3 bases: TGCAGTGCCCGAGAAGGGGCCTTAAACACTGAAGCTTTCTTT.

A few counts support this clonotype. This chain uses TRBV24-1 with TRBJ1-5; D is ambiguous. CDR1 and CDR2 from the germline V gene are KGHDR and SFDVKD. CDR3 size: 13 residues. The V end was cut by 5 bases, the J end by 9 bases, with 13 bases between. The chain's CDR3 is CATSAEAAGPQHF. In DNA form, the CDR3 reads TGTGCCACCAGTGCGGAAGCCGCCGGGCCCCAGCATTTT.

V is TRBV5-1 and J is TRBJ1-2; D possibly corresponds to TRBD1 (5 bases). Germline lookup yields CDR1 SGHRS and CDR2 YFSETQ. There are 15 residues in the CDR3. V lost 0 bases, J lost 1 base, and 10 bases lay in between. This CDR3 reads CASSLGSGRNYGYTF. The CDR3 DNA reads TGCGCCAGCAGCTTGGGGTCGGGGCGTAACTATGGCTACACCTTC. Using reference TRBV5-1 and TRBJ1-2 for the parts outside the CDR3, the full variable domain is KAGVTQTPRYLIKTRGQQVTLSCSPISGHRSVSWYQQTPGQGLQFLFEYFSETQRNKGNFPGRFSGRQFSNSRSEMNVSTLELGDSALYLCASSLGSGRNYGYTFGSGTRLTVV.

The J gene is TRBJ1-1, the V gene TRBV23-1; no reliable D call. TRBV23-1 is designated an ORF whose function remains uncertain. V lost 4 bases and J 0 bases, leaving 9 bases between the germline ends. The CDR3 is 14 residues long. CDR3 in amino acids: CASSPRTMNTEAFF. The CDR3 nucleotides are TGCGCCAGCAGTCCCCGGACCATGAACACTGAAGCTTTCTTT.

J is TRBJ2-2 and V is TRBV18; D remains unclear. Germline CDR1 and CDR2: KGHSH and LQKENI. V was pared by 3 bases and J by 7 bases, with 12 bases between. CDR3 length: 14 amino acids. CDR3 coding DNA: TGTGCCAGCTCACCCTCGGCGCAGATCGGGGAGCTGTTTTTT. It codes for CASSPSAQIGELFF.

V usage is TRBV7-8 and J usage is TRBJ2-1, with 12 bases aligning to TRBD2. The V gene end was trimmed by 6 bases and the J gene end by 8 bases; junction bases not matched to a gene: 5. The germline CDR1 and CDR2 sequences are SGHVS and FQNEAQ. This CDR3 is 14 amino acids long. CDR3 DNA: TGTGCCAGCAGATGGACTAGCGGGACGGATGAGCAGTTCTTC. Its translation is CASRWTSGTDEQFF.

The chain combines TRBV7-2 with TRBJ2-7; a weak D match, TRBD1 (6 bases). The CDR3 has 15 residues. Trimming cost V 6 bases and J 0 bases, with 15 bases left between them. The germline V gene encodes CDR1 SGHTA and CDR2 FQGNSA. DNA for the CDR3: TGTGCCAGCAGTCCGTCGAGGGGGTCCTCCTACGAGCAGTACTTC. Translated, it gives CASSPSRGSSYEQYF.

CDR3 region: CASRRQGRNEAFF. The CDR3 coding sequence is TGTGCCAGTAGGAGACAGGGAAGGAATGAAGCTTTCTTT. This sequence joins TRBV27 and TRBJ1-1, with 7 bases identical to TRBD1. This CDR3 contains 13 residues. The germline V gene encodes CDR1 MNHEY and CDR2 SMNVEV (reference sequence). The ends lost 9 bases at V and 7 bases at J; junction bases unmatched: 11.

J is TRBJ1-2 and V is TRBV6-1; 7 positions agree with TRBD1. The germline V gene has CDR1 MNHNS and CDR2 SASEGT. This CDR3 comprises 19 residues. The V gene end was trimmed by 6 bases and the J gene end by 4 bases; junction bases not matched to a gene: 23. The CDR3 bases are TGTGCCAGCAGCCCTCGGGCAGGGGGGGGGCAAACTAGAGGCTATGGCTACACCTTC. Translation gives CASSPRAGGGQTRGYGYTF.

V is TRBV24-1 and J is TRBJ2-2, with no clear D. Germline CDR1 reads KGHDR; CDR2 reads SFDVKD. This CDR3 spans 14 amino acids. V gave up 0 bases and J gave up 1 base, with 2 bases separating them. CDR3 in DNA: TGTGCCACCAGTGATTTGGAGAACACCGGGGAGCTGTTTTTT. This codes for CATSDLENTGELFF.

CDR3 DNA: TGTGCCAGCAGGCACGCTGGCACAGGCACCTATGGCTACACCTTC. Residues: CASRHAGTGTYGYTF. The chain joins TRBV12-3 or TRBV12-4 to TRBJ1-2; possibly TRBD1 for D (5 bases). The V end was cut by 6 bases, the J end by 4 bases, with 18 bases between. This CDR3 is built from 15 residues.

On this clonotype: At one end, the junction sequence differs from germline, possibly due to a read error. The rearrangement links TRBV20-1 to TRBJ2-1, with D unresolved. The CDR3 spans 14 residues. Germline lookup yields CDR1 DFQATT and CDR2 SNEGSKA (reference sequence). In nucleotides, the CDR3 is TGCAGTGCCAGAGGCGGAAACTCCTACAATGAGCAGTTCTTC. It encodes CSARGGNSYNEQFF.

The chain joins TRBV7-9 to TRBJ1-1; D unclear. Trimming removed 3 bases from V and 7 bases from J, with 12 bases in between. Germline lookup yields CDR1 SEHNR and CDR2 FQNEAQ (reference sequence). This CDR3 has 13 residues. CDR3 residues: CASSFGRIFEAFF. DNA for the CDR3: TGTGCCAGCAGCTTCGGGAGGATCTTTGAAGCTTTCTTT.

The table lists this clonotype with a few counts. This chain connects TRBV7-2 to TRBJ1-1, with 7 nucleotides matching TRBD1. The germline gives CDR1 SGHTA, CDR2 FQGNSA. J was trimmed by 0 bases and V by 5 bases; bases with no gene match: 6. The length of the CDR3 is 15 residues. CDR3 nucleotide sequence: TGTGCCAGCAGCCCCCAGACAGGGCTGAACACTGAAGCTTTCTTT. This sequence encodes CASSPQTGLNTEAFF.

CDR3 sequence reads: CASSSGPPNEQFF. The CDR3 bases are TGTGCCAGCAGCTCAGGGCCCCCCAATGAGCAGTTCTTC. The rearrangement joins TRBV7-3 to TRBJ2-1, with D perhaps TRBD1 (5 bases). The germline gives CDR1 SGHTA, CDR2 FQGTGA. V lost 4 bases to trimming and J lost 6 bases, with 10 bases between them. The CDR3 is 13 residues long.

The chain has TRBV6-2 or TRBV6-3 and TRBJ1-5; D gene unclear. Germline V gene lookup returns CDR1 MNHEY and CDR2 SVGEGT. The CDR3 contains 16 residues. V shed 0 bases and J shed 2 bases, with 11 bases lying between them. The CDR3: CASSYSRETGNQPQHF. Here the CDR3 DNA reads TGTGCCAGCAGTTACTCGAGGGAGACCGGCAATCAGCCCCAGCATTTT.

This clonotype qualifies as large. The chain carries TRBV25-1 and TRBJ1-2, with unresolved D. Between the trimmed V and J ends, which lost 2 bases and 2 bases, there was a span of 12 bases. This CDR3 has 15 amino acids. Germline CDR1 is MGHDK and CDR2 is SYGVNS. The CDR3 region has the DNA TGTGCCAGCAGTGAACACGGTATCTCCAACTATGGCTACACCTTC. It translates to CASSEHGISNYGYTF.

The V call is TRBV20-1, the J call TRBJ2-5, with a tentative D call TRBD1 (5 bases). Looked up from germline, CDR1 is DFQATT and CDR2 is SNEGSKA (reference sequence). Trimming pared 6 bases from V and 1 base from J, leaving 15 bases between. The CDR3 is 14 residues long. The CDR3 loop reads CSARSDSSQETQYF. The CDR3 DNA is TGCAGTGCCAGGAGCGACAGCTCCCAAGAGACCCAGTACTTC.

The chain carries TRBV7-2 and TRBJ2-7, with TRBD2 matching over 14 bases. CDR1 is SGHTA and CDR2 is FQGNSA in the germline V gene. The CDR3 covers 14 residues. J was trimmed by 6 bases and V by 5 bases; bases with no gene match: 3. Here the CDR3 DNA reads TGTGCCAGCAGCGGGGGGACTAGCGGGAGCGAGCAGTACTTC. This codes for CASSGGTSGSEQYF.

A few counts support this clonotype. The gene calls are TRBV24-1 and TRBJ1-5; D is possibly TRBD1 (5 bases). The CDR3 loop spans 15 amino acids. Trimming left V 3 bases short and J 6 bases short, with 14 bases between. Germline lookup yields CDR1 KGHDR and CDR2 SFDVKD. CDR3 nucleotide sequence: TGTGCCACCAGTGATGGGACTGGAAGTGGTCAGCCCCAGCATTTT. This encodes CATSDGTGSGQPQHF.

DNA of the CDR3: TGTGCCAGCAGCCAAGTGGGCAGCCCGCGGTCTTATGGCTACACCTTC. It yields the protein CASSQVGSPRSYGYTF. This rearrangement joins TRBV4-2 to TRBJ1-2; D is ambiguous. Germline V gene lookup returns CDR1 LGHNA and CDR2 YNFKEQ. V was clipped by 1 base and J by 5 bases, with 17 bases between them. CDR3 size: 16 residues.